The next 20 T cell receptor beta chains were all read from a single sample in a study of blood T cell repertoires in COVID-19. Method: immunoSEQ multiplex PCR; TCRdb's copy keeps in-frame clones and lacks some. Here the sample spans over 150,000 clones, 84% being singletons. Sequenced sample: PBMCs or T cells enriched from blood (not recorded which). The receptors stem from a woman in her thirties who had recovered from COVID-19.

The CDR3 DNA reads TGTGCCAGCAGCCCGTACTCAGGGGACACTGAAGCTTTCTTT. Its protein product is CASSPYSGDTEAFF. The chain has TRBV7-6 and TRBJ1-1, with D perhaps matching TRBD1 (6 bases). The CDR3 is made up of 14 amino acids. The germline V gene encodes CDR1 SGHVS and CDR2 FNYEAQ. Trimming removed 5 bases from V and 3 bases from J, with 13 bases in between.

V and J are TRBV4-2 and TRBJ2-1; 9 bases line up with TRBD1. Germline loops: CDR1 LGHNA, CDR2 YNFKEQ. The CDR3 totals 18 residues. V trimming: 0 bases; J trimming: 6 bases; junction bases outside the gene matches: 12. The CDR3 DNA reads as TGTGCCAGCAGCCAAGACCCGCCGCTTAGACAGGGGGGCAATGAGCAGTTCTTC. This encodes CASSQDPPLRQGGNEQFF.

The V call is TRBV18, the J call TRBJ2-1; 15 nucleotides line up with TRBD2. Germline V gene data show CDR1 as KGHSH and CDR2 as LQKENI. J lost 12 bases, V lost 3 bases, and 9 bases had no gene match. This CDR3 spans 16 amino acids. CDR3 residues: CASSPGTSGRILLQFF. CDR3 DNA sequence: TGTGCCAGCTCACCCGGGACTAGCGGGAGGATTTTGTTGCAGTTCTTC. The variable domain in full, completed from reference TRBV18 and TRBJ2-1, reads NAGVMQNPRHLVRRRGQEARLRCSPMKGHSHVYWYRQLPEEGLKFMVYLQKENIIDESGMPKERFSAEFPKEGPSILRIQQVVRGDSAAYFCASSPGTSGRILLQFFGPGTRLTVL.

The gene calls are TRBV5-6 and TRBJ2-7; 11 nucleotides match TRBD2. This CDR3 is built from 16 residues. The J segment lost 4 bases and the V segment lost 4 bases, leaving 10 bases of the junction unmatched. The germline V gene has CDR1 SGHDT and CDR2 YYEEEE. The CDR3 nucleotides are TGTGCCAGCAGCAGAAGGGCTAGCGGGAGGATTTACGAGCAGTACTTC. Amino acids: CASSRRASGRIYEQYF. Full variable domain (outside the CDR3, taken from reference TRBV5-6 and TRBJ2-7): DAGVTQSPTHLIKTRGQQVTLRCSPKSGHDTVSWYQQALGQGPQFIFQYYEEEERQRGNFPDRFSGHQFPNYSSELNVNALLLGDSALYLCASSRRASGRIYEQYFGPGTRLTVT.

This clone has more than one count but fewer than ten. CDR3 in DNA: TGTGCCAGCAGTCATCGGACAGGGTCGGGGGAGACCCAGTACTTC. Its translation is CASSHRTGSGETQYF. The J gene is TRBJ2-5, the V gene TRBV3-1 (or the pseudogene TRBV3-2); 8 bases are shared with TRBD1. Looked up from germline, CDR1 is LGHDT and CDR2 is YNNKEL (reference sequence). This CDR3 has 15 amino acids. The V gene end was trimmed by 6 bases and the J gene end by 5 bases; junction bases not matched to a gene: 11.

The genes are TRBV19 and TRBJ2-7; TRBD1 agrees at 8 bases. CDR1 and CDR2 (germline): LNHDA, SQIVND (reference sequence). The CDR3 runs to 15 residues. The junction had 7 bases not matched to a gene; V was cut back by 0 bases and J by 6 bases. CDR3 nucleotides: TGTGCCAGTAGTATAGACGCAAGGACAGGGAGCGAGCAGTACTTC. Amino acid sequence: CASSIDARTGSEQYF.

This chain joins TRBV7-3 and TRBJ1-1, with 7 bases that match TRBD1. The CDR3 is made up of 15 amino acids. V shed 5 bases and J 0 bases; nucleotides not matched to a gene: 6. The germline CDR1 and CDR2 sequences are SGHTA and FQGTGA. The CDR3 nucleotides are TGTGCCAGCAGCGAACAGACAGGGTTGAACACTGAAGCTTTCTTT. It codes for CASSEQTGLNTEAFF.

The gene calls are TRBV6-5 and TRBJ2-3; 16 nucleotides match TRBD2. The V and J ends lost 6 bases and 9 bases, in that order; junction bases with no gene match: 6. Germline assignment: CDR1 MNHEY and CDR2 SVGAGI. The CDR3 sequence is 15 residues long. The chain's CDR3 is CASSFGTSGGATQYF. In DNA, the CDR3 is TGTGCCAGCAGCTTCGGGACTAGCGGGGGGGCGACGCAGTATTTT.

This sequence joins TRBV29-1 and TRBJ1-2, with 9 bases identical to TRBD1. Per germline, CDR1 SQVTM and CDR2 ANQGSEA. This CDR3 has 13 residues. With V trimmed by 1 base and J by 10 bases, 7 bases remained unmatched. The CDR3 protein is CSVEVLGQGAYTF. CDR3 DNA: TGCAGCGTTGAAGTTCTGGGACAGGGAGCCTACACCTTC.

This chain connects TRBV6-5 to TRBJ2-7, with 9 positions matching TRBD1. CDR1 MNHEY and CDR2 SVGAGI come from the germline V gene. V was clipped by 3 bases and J by 1 base; unmatched bases: 4. The CDR3 extends over 15 amino acids. The CDR3 here is CASSYDRGESYEQYF. CDR3 DNA sequence: TGTGCCAGCAGTTATGACAGGGGGGAGTCCTACGAGCAGTACTTC.

The chain links TRBV20-1 to TRBJ2-7; TRBD1 aligns across 8 bases. Germline V lookup: CDR1 DFQATT, CDR2 SNEGSKA (reference sequence). The trim removed 3 bases at V and 9 bases at J, leaving 13 bases unmatched. The CDR3 sequence is 14 residues long. DNA of the CDR3: TGCAGTGCTAGTATTGGACAGGGCGGTTATATGCAGTACTTC. The encoded protein is CSASIGQGGYMQYF.

This clone was seen only a few times. The J gene is TRBJ1-2, the V gene TRBV20-1, with TRBD1 matching over 8 bases. The length of the CDR3 is 15 residues. CDR1 is DFQATT, CDR2 SNEGSKA, per germline (reference sequence). The V and J ends lost 3 bases and 2 bases, in that order; junction bases with no gene match: 8. This CDR3 is CSASLRTGPNYGYTF. The CDR3 nucleotides read TGCAGTGCTAGTCTAAGGACAGGGCCAAACTATGGCTACACCTTC.

The chain is built from TRBV9 and TRBJ2-3; 10 nucleotides line up with TRBD1. The length of the CDR3 is 16 residues. CDR1 is SGDLS, CDR2 YYNGEE, per germline. After removal of 2 bases from V and 8 bases from J, the junction contained 11 bases not matched to a gene. The CDR3 DNA reads TGTGCCAGCAGCGTCCGGGACAGGGGTGACCTGGGTACGCAGTATTTT. Amino acids: CASSVRDRGDLGTQYF.

This rearrangement joins TRBV29-1 to TRBJ1-1; unclear D gene. The CDR3 runs 12 residues. Germline V gene sequence: CDR1 SQVTM, CDR2 ANQGSEA. V lost 2 bases, J lost 7 bases, and 11 bases lay in between. The CDR3 nucleotides read TGCAGCGTTGAAAGCGCCGAAGTTGAAGCTTTCTTT. The encoded protein is CSVESAEVEAFF.

The CDR3 reads CASSFGQGEAQPQHF. In DNA form, the CDR3 reads TGTGCCAGCAGCTTCGGACAGGGGGAGGCTCAGCCCCAGCATTTT. The gene calls are TRBV4-2 and TRBJ1-5; 10 positions match TRBD1. The CDR3 covers 15 residues. Germline CDR1 LGHNA, CDR2 YNFKEQ. V was pared by 5 bases and J by 6 bases, with 7 bases of the junction left unmatched.

The table lists this clone with a count of one. V is TRBV5-5 and J is TRBJ2-4; TRBD1 might be the D (6 bases). Trimming left V 2 bases short and J 0 bases short, with 15 bases between. This CDR3 comprises 17 residues. Looked up from germline, CDR1 is SGHKS and CDR2 is YYEKEE (reference sequence). The CDR3: CASSFQGPIGAKNIQYF. The DNA for the CDR3 is TGTGCCAGCAGCTTTCAGGGGCCGATCGGAGCCAAAAACATTCAGTACTTC. Supplemented by reference TRBV5-5 and TRBJ2-4, the full variable domain reads DAGVTQSPTHLIKTRGQQVTLRCSPISGHKSVSWYQQVLGQGPQFIFQYYEKEERGRGNFPDRFSARQFPNYSSELNVNALLLGDSALYLCASSFQGPIGAKNIQYFGAGTRLSVL.

This clone was detected only once. The chain has TRBV28 and TRBJ1-2; D remains ambiguous. The length of the CDR3 is 15 residues. From germline, CDR1 is MDHEN and CDR2 SYDVKM. The V gene lost 5 bases and the J gene lost 8 bases, with 21 bases spanning the gap. The CDR3 loop is CASSPRFPISVGYTF. DNA of the CDR3: TGTGCCAGCAGTCCCCGTTTTCCCATCTCGGTAGGCTACACCTTC.

The chain combines TRBV7-9 with TRBJ1-1, with 10 bases identical to TRBD1. The CDR3 spans 17 residues. The ends lost 4 bases at V and 5 bases at J; junction bases unmatched: 13. Germline CDR1 reads SEHNR; CDR2 reads FQNEAQ (reference sequence). For the CDR3, the DNA is TGTGCCAGCAGCTCCCCCTGGGGCGACAGGGGGCAGACTGAAGCTTTCTTT. Protein: CASSSPWGDRGQTEAFF. The complete variable domain, with remaining parts taken from reference TRBV7-9 and TRBJ1-1, reads DTGVSQNPRHKITKRGQNVTFRCDPISEHNRLYWYRQTLGQGPEFLTYFQNEAQLEKSRLLSDRFSAERPKGSFSTLEIQRTEQGDSAMYLCASSSPWGDRGQTEAFFGQGTRLTVV.

Only one count was recorded for this clone. The chain joins TRBV5-1 to TRBJ1-1; D remains ambiguous. CDR1 and CDR2 from the germline V gene are SGHRS and YFSETQ. V was clipped by 5 bases and J by 1 base, with 15 bases between them. The CDR3 length is 15 residues. The CDR3 sequence is CASRGEPISNTEAFF. DNA of the CDR3: TGCGCCAGCAGGGGAGAGCCAATCTCGAACACTGAAGCTTTCTTT. The full variable domain, with the rest looked up from reference TRBV5-1 and TRBJ1-1, is KAGVTQTPRYLIKTRGQQVTLSCSPISGHRSVSWYQQTPGQGLQFLFEYFSETQRNKGNFPGRFSGRQFSNSRSEMNVSTLELGDSALYLCASRGEPISNTEAFFGQGTRLTVV.

The chain couples TRBV29-1 to TRBJ2-1; D is perhaps TRBD2 (5 bases). Germline CDR1 reads SQVTM; CDR2 reads ANQGSEA. V was clipped by 7 bases and J by 9 bases, with 19 bases between them. The CDR3 contains 13 residues. CDR3: CSDIASLTREQFF. As DNA, the CDR3 is TGCAGCGACATAGCGTCCCTAACGCGTGAGCAGTTCTTC.